This T cell receptor (beta chain) appears in the sequencing data of a study of T cells in Graves' hyperthyroidism and ophthalmopathy. Notes on the study in general: Blood held most thyroid clonotypes expanded above 0.001 frequency. Prediction of ophthalmopathy progression came a median approximately 6.5 months pre-onset.

Regarding this clonotype: The antigen is not known.

The study defined stable Graves' hyperthyroidism as no ophthalmopathy progression within 18 months. Amplification of TCR beta CDR3 regions used RNA as the template. HTBI primers were used for first-round RT-PCR of the TCR CDR3. From the multiplex PCR reads, TCRdb called clonotypes with MiXCR, one entry per CDR3 protein. The sample includes 610,000 or so distinct CDR3 sequences, about 43% seen only once; the top ten take roughly 7.7%. The germline V gene has CDR1 SNHLY and CDR2 FYNNEI. This CDR3 region has 14 residues. With V trimmed by 8 bases and J by 4 bases, 9 bases remained unmatched. The sequenced material came from peripheral blood or thyroid tissue (not recorded which). This sequence originates from a woman younger than 35 with Graves' hyperthyroidism. V is TRBV2 and J is TRBJ2-7, with 9 bases identical to TRBD1. For the CDR3, the DNA is TGTGCCAGCGAGAGAACAGGGGGCTTTTACGAGCAGTACTTC. Its translation is CASERTGGFYEQYF.